The rows below give T cell receptor beta chains drawn from one sample of a study of T cells in Graves' hyperthyroidism and ophthalmopathy. TCRdb recomputed calls from the multiplex PCR reads with MiXCR, one row per CDR3 protein. The sample has hundreds of thousands of distinct CDR3 sequences; approximately 15% are singletons. Sequencing was performed on blood. These receptor sequences come from a woman aged 40 to 50 with Graves' ophthalmopathy. CDR3s include the opening cysteine and the closing phenylalanine or tryptophan. D genes are given only for firm matches. Size tells how often a clone was seen (once, few, many) or the class of an expanded clone, and some rows leave it out.

j_call	d_call	clone_size	v_call	cdr3_nt	cdr3_aa
TRBJ1-1	TRBD1	.	TRBV28	TGTGCCAGCAGTCCGCCCGCCGGGACAGGGGCTGAAGCTTTCTTT	CASSPPAGTGAEAFF
TRBJ2-5	.	many	TRBV2	TGTGCCAGCAGTGTGCTCGGACTCCCCGAAGAGACCCAGTACTTC	CASSVLGLPEETQYF
TRBJ2-7	TRBD2	few	TRBV20-1	TGCAGTGCCCCGCAACTAGCGGGAGGGACCGAGCAGTACTTC	CSAPQLAGGTEQYF
TRBJ1-5	.	many	TRBV5-1	TGCGCCAGCAGCTTGGCCGGGAATAGCAATCAGCCCCAGCATTTT	CASSLAGNSNQPQHF
TRBJ1-1	.	.	TRBV4-1	TGCGCCAGCAGCCAATTTTACAACAGCCGAAACACTGAAGCTTTCTTT	CASSQFYNSRNTEAFF
TRBJ2-5	.	.	TRBV11-2	TGTGCCAGCAGGCGGACCGGGGTTACTTTGGAGACCCAGTACTTC	CASRRTGVTLETQYF
TRBJ2-1	.	few	TRBV5-5	TGTGCCAGCAGCTGGGTCTATGGGACCTACAATGAGCAGTTCTTC	CASSWVYGTYNEQFF
TRBJ2-1	TRBD2	.	TRBV27	TGTGCCAGCAGTCTCTCCGGGACTAGCGGACCGAGCTCCTACAATGAGCAGTTCTTC	CASSLSGTSGPSSYNEQFF
TRBJ2-1	TRBD2	.	TRBV14	TGTGCCAGCAGCCAAACGACTAGCCCTTACAATGAGCAGTTCTTC	CASSQTTSPYNEQFF
TRBJ2-7	.	many	TRBV2	TGTGCCAGCAGACGGGATATTCCACCCTACGAGCAGTACTTC	CASRRDIPPYEQYF
TRBJ1-2	TRBD1	few	TRBV29-1	TGCAGCGTCGGGACAGAGTATGGCTACACCTTC	CSVGTEYGYTF
TRBJ2-1	TRBD2	.	TRBV7-8	TGTGCCAGCAGCTTAGTGGGGTTAGCGGGAAGCTCCTACAATGAGCAGTTCTTC	CASSLVGLAGSSYNEQFF
TRBJ2-4	.	.	TRBV2	TGTGCCAGCAGTCGACAGACTCTAGCCAAAAACATTCAGTACTTC	CASSRQTLAKNIQYF
TRBJ2-3	.	.	TRBV9	TGTGCCAGCAGCAACACTATAGGAATGGGCACAGATACGCAGTATTTT	CASSNTIGMGTDTQYF
TRBJ2-3	.	.	TRBV11-2	TGTGCCAGCAGCGCCAATCCGGGGAGCACAGATACGCAGTATTTT	CASSANPGSTDTQYF
TRBJ2-1	TRBD2	many	TRBV2	TGTGCCAGCCTGGGACTAGCGGGTGCAATTGGGAATGAGCAGTTCTTC	CASLGLAGAIGNEQFF
TRBJ1-5	.	few	TRBV7-2	TGTGCCAGCAGTTGGAAGTCGAATCAGCCCCAGCATTTT	CASSWKSNQPQHF
TRBJ2-7	.	many	TRBV7-8	TGTGCCAGCAGCCTCGACCAAACTGGGGCTTACGAGCAGTACTTC	CASSLDQTGAYEQYF
TRBJ2-1	.	.	TRBV20-1	TGCAGTGCCATCGGACGGAGATACAATGAGCAGTTCTTC	CSAIGRRYNEQFF
TRBJ2-3	.	many	TRBV2	TGTGCCAGCAGGGGGGTAGCCTCTAGCACAGATACGCAGTATTTT	CASRGVASSTDTQYF
TRBJ2-4	TRBD2	.	TRBV6-5	TGTGCCAGCAGTTACCGAAAAGGGACTAGCGGGAGAAACATTCAGTACTTC	CASSYRKGTSGRNIQYF
TRBJ2-1	.	.	TRBV20-1	TGCAGTGCTTCTAGCGCCGCGGGGCTCGCCAATGAGCAGTTCTTC	CSASSAAGLANEQFF
TRBJ1-1	.	.	TRBV6-2/TRBV6-3	TGTGCCAGCAGTCTCCGGTTGAACACTGAAGCTTTATTT	CASSLRLNTEALF
TRBJ2-1	.	many	TRBV11-2	TGTGCCAGCAGCTTCATCTCGGGCGATGAGCAGTTCTTC	CASSFISGDEQFF
TRBJ2-6	.	few	TRBV5-1	TGCGCCAGCAGCCGGGATGCAAATAGGGGCTCTGGGGCCAACGTCCTGACTTTC	CASSRDANRGSGANVLTF
TRBJ2-5	.	.	TRBV7-9	TGTGCCAGCAGCTATAATCGACAGAGCATAAAGAAAGAGACCCAGTACTTC	CASSYNRQSIKKETQYF
TRBJ1-1	.	.	TRBV4-2	TGTGCCAGCAGCCGGCAGTTCGTCGACAACACTGAAGCTTTCTTT	CASSRQFVDNTEAFF
TRBJ1-1	TRBD1	many	TRBV2	TGTGCCAGCAGTCCAAGGGGACAGCTTGAAGCTTTCTTT	CASSPRGQLEAFF
TRBJ2-2	.	few	TRBV3-1	TGTGCCAGCAGCCAACAAATTAACACCGGGGAGCTGTTTTTT	CASSQQINTGELFF
TRBJ1-6	.	.	TRBV28	TGTGCCACCGGATTTAGAGCTGATAATTCACCCCTCCACTTT	CATGFRADNSPLHF
TRBJ1-2	.	many	TRBV20-1	TGCAGTGCTAGAGGGGGAAGGACCTATGGCTACACCTTC	CSARGGRTYGYTF
TRBJ2-3	TRBD2	many	TRBV2	TGTGCCAGCAGGGCCGGGACTAGCGGGGTATTGATGGGTACGCAGTATTTT	CASRAGTSGVLMGTQYF
TRBJ2-2	.	few	TRBV5-1	TGTGCCAGCAGCACTACCGGGCCGACCGGGGAGCTGTTTTTT	CASSTTGPTGELFF
TRBJ2-1	.	few	TRBV7-9	TGTGCCAGCAGCTTAGGGGGCACTAATGAGCAGTTCTTC	CASSLGGTNEQFF
TRBJ2-5	TRBD1	many	TRBV10-2	TGCGCCAGCAGACAGGGGTCCAAAGAGACCCAGTACTTC	CASRQGSKETQYF
TRBJ2-1	TRBD2	.	TRBV6-1	TGTGCCAGCAGTGCTTCAATCGCTGGGACTAGCGGGTTTCGCTCCTACAATGAGCAGTTCTTC	CASSASIAGTSGFRSYNEQFF
TRBJ1-5	.	many	TRBV30	TGTGCCTGGAGCTTGGGCTCAGAGCCCCAGCATTTT	CAWSLGSEPQHF
TRBJ2-5	TRBD1	.	TRBV20-1	TGCAGTGCTCCTCCGACAGGGGGACTTCAAGAGACCCAGTACTTC	CSAPPTGGLQETQYF
TRBJ1-3	.	.	TRBV20-1	TGCAGTGCTGGACGGGGGGACGCTGGAAACACCATATATTTT	CSAGRGDAGNTIYF
TRBJ2-1	.	few	TRBV28	TGTGCCAGCAGTTTAGTTGTAGGGAGGAATGAGCAGTTCTTC	CASSLVVGRNEQFF
TRBJ1-4	.	.	TRBV2	TGTGCCAGCAGTGGGGTAGGGGCTAATGAAAAACTGTTTTTT	CASSGVGANEKLFF
TRBJ2-6	.	few	TRBV28	TGTGCCAGCAGTTTAGGACCCGCTCCGTCTGGGGCCAACGTCCTGACTTTC	CASSLGPAPSGANVLTF
TRBJ2-7	.	many	TRBV28	TGTGCCAGCAGTTTCCCCACGGGACCCTACGAGCAGTACTTC	CASSFPTGPYEQYF
TRBJ2-7	TRBD2	.	TRBV11-2	TGTGCCAGCAGCTTAATCGGGACTAGCGGATACGAGCAGTACTTC	CASSLIGTSGYEQYF
TRBJ2-7	.	.	TRBV5-4	TGTGCCAGCAGCCTGAGTGGGCGGGATTGGTACGAGCAGTACTTC	CASSLSGRDWYEQYF
TRBJ1-3	.	.	TRBV11-2	TGTGCCAGCAGCTGGGACCCTAGCTCTGGAAACACCATATATTTT	CASSWDPSSGNTIYF
TRBJ1-2	TRBD1	many	TRBV27	TGTGCCAGCAGTCCCGCGGGACAGTTCTATGGCTACACCTTC	CASSPAGQFYGYTF
TRBJ1-5	.	many	TRBV20-1	TGCAGTGCTAGCAGGGACAGCAATCAGCCCCAGCATTTT	CSASRDSNQPQHF